This T cell receptor beta chain was identified during a study of response to subunit inactivated influenza vaccine (dated by TCRdb to the late 2010s). Broadly, across the study: Deep quantitative T cell receptor repertoire profiling was used in the study to track responses to a trivalent subunit inactivated influenza vaccine.

CDR1 and CDR2 (GTSNPN, SVGIG) derive from the germline V gene (reference sequence). From cysteine to phenylalanine, the CDR3 is 13 amino acids long. Only the CDR3 part of the read is kept: 39 bases, read in frame from the first base. Trimming costs V 3 bases and J 4 bases, and their ends lie 13 bases apart. Receptor libraries were prepared by RT-PCR. This sample was sequenced with an Illumina HiSeq 2500. Clones were called with MiXCR by TCRdb after fastp trimmed the public reads at Q25, and only in-frame beta chains were retained. A single entry per CDR3 protein holds the most common genes and DNA from its merged rows. The sample yields approximately 290,000 distinct CDR3 sequences; around 20% were counted once. The ten top clones hold around 10% of the sample. This clonotype was observed a few times. Which antigen it targets is not known. Base-call qualities are not available, and no considerably larger clone is one nucleotide away.

The paper as a whole reports these results and caveats: The authors proposed that each seasonal influenza vaccination may bring in only a limited number of new T cells.

The receptor was isolated from a man in his fifties or sixties who received an inactivated influenza vaccine. Donor details come from another sample of the same person, matched by shared clones. Here the sequenced sample was PBMCs from blood, taken less than 22 months after vaccination. The rearrangement combines TRBV30 with TRBJ2-7; TRBD1 could be the D gene, as 5 bases match. The CDR3 region has the sequence CAWRAQGSYEQYF. The nucleotide sequence is TGTGCCTGGAGGGCGCAGGGTTCATACGAGCAGTACTTC.